The subject of this entry is one T cell receptor beta chain. Antigen unknown. The data were obtained in a study of blood T cells in healthy people across ages. Findings and caveats of the study: A strong correlation between TCR beta diversity and naive T cell percentage was seen.

Germline-derived CDR1 and CDR2 are DFQATT and SNEGSKA (reference sequence). V shed 6 bases and J 4 bases; nucleotides not matched to a gene: 6. The CDR3 sequence is 14 residues long. Next came a second PCR, run for roughly 6 to 11 cycles, which used a sample-barcoded 5' primer along with a J-beta primer mix. A single record per CDR3 protein comes from TCRdb applying MiXCR to the 5' RACE reads. The table includes 850,000 to 1,000,000 distinct CDR3 sequences, roughly 50% detected once. Sample: blood. This clonotype originated in a man aged 25 to 45 in good health. The V gene is TRBV20-1, the J gene TRBJ2-7, with 13 nucleotides matching TRBD2. Written as DNA, the CDR3 is TGCAGTGCCAAAAGGACTAGCGGGGGATACGAGCAGTACTTC. It translates to CSAKRTSGGYEQYF.